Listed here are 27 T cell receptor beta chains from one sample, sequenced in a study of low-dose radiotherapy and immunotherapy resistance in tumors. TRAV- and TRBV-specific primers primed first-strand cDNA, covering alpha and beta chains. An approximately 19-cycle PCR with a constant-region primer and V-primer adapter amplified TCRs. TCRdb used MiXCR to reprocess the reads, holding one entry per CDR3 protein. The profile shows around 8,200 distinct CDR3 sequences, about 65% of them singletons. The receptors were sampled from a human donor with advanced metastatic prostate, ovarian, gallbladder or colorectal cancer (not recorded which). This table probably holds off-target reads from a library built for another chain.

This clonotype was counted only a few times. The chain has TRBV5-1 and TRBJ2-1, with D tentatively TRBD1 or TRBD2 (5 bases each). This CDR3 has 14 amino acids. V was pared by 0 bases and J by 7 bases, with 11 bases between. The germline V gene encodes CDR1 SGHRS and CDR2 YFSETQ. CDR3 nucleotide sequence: TGCGCCAGCAGCTTGGAAAGCTGGGGGAATGAGCAGTTCTTC. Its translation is CASSLESWGNEQFF. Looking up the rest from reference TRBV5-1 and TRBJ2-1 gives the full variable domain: KAGVTQTPRYLIKTRGQQVTLSCSPISGHRSVSWYQQTPGQGLQFLFEYFSETQRNKGNFPGRFSGRQFSNSRSEMNVSTLELGDSALYLCASSLESWGNEQFFGPGTRLTVL.

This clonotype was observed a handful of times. CDR3 sequence reads: CASSLLAGGHEQFF. CDR3 bases: TGTGCCAGCAGTTTGCTAGCGGGGGGACATGAGCAGTTCTTC. V and J are TRBV28 and TRBJ2-1; 11 bases match TRBD2. The trim removed 3 bases at V and 8 bases at J, leaving 3 bases unmatched. The CDR3 totals 14 residues. Germline CDR1 MDHEN, CDR2 SYDVKM.

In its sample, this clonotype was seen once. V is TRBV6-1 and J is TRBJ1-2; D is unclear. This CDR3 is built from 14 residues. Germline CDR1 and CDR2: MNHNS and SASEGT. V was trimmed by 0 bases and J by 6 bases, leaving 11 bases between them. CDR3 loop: CASSEARSTNGYTF. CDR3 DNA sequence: TGTGCCAGCAGTGAAGCGCGGAGTACCAATGGCTACACCTTC.

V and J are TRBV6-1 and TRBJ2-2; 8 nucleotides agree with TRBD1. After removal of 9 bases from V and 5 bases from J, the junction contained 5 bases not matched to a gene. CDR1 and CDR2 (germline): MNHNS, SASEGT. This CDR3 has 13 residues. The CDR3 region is CASYGQGTGELFF. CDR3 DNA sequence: TGTGCCAGTTATGGACAGGGAACCGGGGAGCTGTTTTTT.

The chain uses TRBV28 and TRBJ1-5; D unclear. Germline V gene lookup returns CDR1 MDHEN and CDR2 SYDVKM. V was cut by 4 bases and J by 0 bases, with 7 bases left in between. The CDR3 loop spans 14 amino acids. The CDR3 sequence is CASSSGHSNQPQHF. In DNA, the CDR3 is TGTGCCAGCAGTTCTGGCCATAGCAATCAGCCCCAGCATTTT.

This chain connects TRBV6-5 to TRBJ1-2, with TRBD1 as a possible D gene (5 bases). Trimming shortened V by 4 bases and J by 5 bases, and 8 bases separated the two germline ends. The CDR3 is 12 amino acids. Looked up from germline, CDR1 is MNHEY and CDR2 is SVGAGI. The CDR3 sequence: CASSFSGYGYTF. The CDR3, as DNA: TGTGCCAGCAGTTTTTCAGGGTATGGCTACACCTTC.

The chain's CDR3 is CSARKASGYYNEQFF. CDR3 DNA sequence: TGCAGTGCTCGTAAAGCTAGCGGGTACTACAATGAGCAGTTCTTC. This sequence joins TRBV20-1 and TRBJ2-1; 8 nucleotides align to TRBD2. The CDR3 covers 15 residues. Germline CDR1 reads DFQATT; CDR2 reads SNEGSKA (reference sequence). The trim removed 5 bases at V and 3 bases at J, leaving 9 bases unmatched.

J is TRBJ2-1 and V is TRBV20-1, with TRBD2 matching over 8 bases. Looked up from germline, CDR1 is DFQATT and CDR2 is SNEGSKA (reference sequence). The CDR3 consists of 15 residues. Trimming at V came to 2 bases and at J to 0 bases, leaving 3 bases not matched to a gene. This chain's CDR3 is CSARRLAGSYNEQFF. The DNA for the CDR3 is TGCAGTGCTAGAAGGCTAGCGGGCTCCTACAATGAGCAGTTCTTC.

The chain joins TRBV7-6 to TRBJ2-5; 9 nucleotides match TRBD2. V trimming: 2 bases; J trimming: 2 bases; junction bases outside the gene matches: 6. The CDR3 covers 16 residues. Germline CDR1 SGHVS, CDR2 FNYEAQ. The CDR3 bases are TGTGCCAGCAGCTTAAGCGTGCTAGCGGGACAAGAGACCCAGTACTTC. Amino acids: CASSLSVLAGQETQYF.

DNA for the CDR3: TGTGCCAGCAGTTACTCGGGTACAGGACTCTCCTACGAGCAGTACTTC. Its translation is CASSYSGTGLSYEQYF. This chain uses TRBV6-6 with TRBJ2-7; either TRBD1 or TRBD2 may supply D (5 bases each). Trimming pared 0 bases from V and 0 bases from J, leaving 12 bases between. This CDR3 is built from 16 residues. Germline-derived CDR1 and CDR2 are MNHNY and SVGAGI (reference sequence).

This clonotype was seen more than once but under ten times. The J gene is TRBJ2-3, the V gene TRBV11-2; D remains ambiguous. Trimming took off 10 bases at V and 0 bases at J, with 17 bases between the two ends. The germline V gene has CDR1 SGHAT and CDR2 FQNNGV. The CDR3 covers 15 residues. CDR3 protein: CATLSYGASTDTQYF. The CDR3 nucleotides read TGTGCCACCCTTAGCTATGGAGCTAGCACAGATACGCAGTATTTT. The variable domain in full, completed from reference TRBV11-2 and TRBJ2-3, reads EAGVAQSPRYKIIEKRQSVAFWCNPISGHATLYWYQQILGQGPKLLIQFQNNGVVDDSQLPKDRFSAERLKGVDSTLKIQPAKLEDSAVYLCATLSYGASTDTQYFGPGTRLTVL.

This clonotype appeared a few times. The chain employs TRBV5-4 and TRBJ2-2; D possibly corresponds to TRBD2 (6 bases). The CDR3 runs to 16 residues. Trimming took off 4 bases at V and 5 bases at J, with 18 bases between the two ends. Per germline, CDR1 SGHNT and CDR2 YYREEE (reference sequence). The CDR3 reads CASSQDSAGRTGELFF. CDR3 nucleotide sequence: TGTGCCAGCAGCCAAGACTCCGCGGGGCGGACCGGGGAGCTGTTTTTT.

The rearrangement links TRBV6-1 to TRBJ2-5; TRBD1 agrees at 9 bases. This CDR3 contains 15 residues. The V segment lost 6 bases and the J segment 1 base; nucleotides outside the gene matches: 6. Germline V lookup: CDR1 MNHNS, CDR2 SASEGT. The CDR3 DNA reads TGTGCCAGCAGGGCGGGACAGGGCCCCCAAGAGACCCAGTACTTC. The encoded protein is CASRAGQGPQETQYF.

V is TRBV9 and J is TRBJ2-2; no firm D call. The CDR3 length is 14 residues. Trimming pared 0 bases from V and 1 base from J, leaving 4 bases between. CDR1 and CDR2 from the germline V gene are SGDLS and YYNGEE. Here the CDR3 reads CASSVVGNTGELFF. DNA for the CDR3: TGTGCCAGCAGCGTAGTCGGGAACACCGGGGAGCTGTTTTTT.

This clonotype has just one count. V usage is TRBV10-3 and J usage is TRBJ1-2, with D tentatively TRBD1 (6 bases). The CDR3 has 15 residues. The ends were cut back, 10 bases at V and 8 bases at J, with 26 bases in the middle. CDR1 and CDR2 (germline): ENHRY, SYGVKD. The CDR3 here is CATRRDTGLARGYTF. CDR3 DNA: TGTGCCACCCGGAGGGACACGGGGCTCGCTCGGGGCTACACCTTC.

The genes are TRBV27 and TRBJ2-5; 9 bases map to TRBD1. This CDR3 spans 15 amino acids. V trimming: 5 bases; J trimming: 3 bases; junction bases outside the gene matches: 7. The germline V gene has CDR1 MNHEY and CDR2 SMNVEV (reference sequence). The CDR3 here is CASSATGGGKETQYF. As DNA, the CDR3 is TGTGCCAGCAGTGCCACAGGGGGCGGTAAAGAGACCCAGTACTTC.

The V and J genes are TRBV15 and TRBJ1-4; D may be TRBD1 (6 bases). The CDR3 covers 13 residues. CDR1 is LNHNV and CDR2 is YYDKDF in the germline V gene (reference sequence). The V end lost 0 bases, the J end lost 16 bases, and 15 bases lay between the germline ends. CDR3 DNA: TGTGCCACCAGCAGAGATCGTTCAGCCAGGGGGTTTTTT. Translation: CATSRDRSARGFF.

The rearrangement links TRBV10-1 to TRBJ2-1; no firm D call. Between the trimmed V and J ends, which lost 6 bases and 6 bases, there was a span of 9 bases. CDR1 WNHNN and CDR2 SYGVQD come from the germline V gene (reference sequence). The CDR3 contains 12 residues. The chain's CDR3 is CASRKKGNEQFF. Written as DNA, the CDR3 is TGCGCCAGCAGGAAGAAGGGCAATGAGCAGTTCTTC.

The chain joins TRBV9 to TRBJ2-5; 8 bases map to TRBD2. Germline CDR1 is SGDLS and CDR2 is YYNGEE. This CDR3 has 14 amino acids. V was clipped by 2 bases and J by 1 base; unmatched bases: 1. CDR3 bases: TGTGCCAGCAGCGTTCGGGGGGGCCAAGAGACCCAGTACTTC. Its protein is CASSVRGGQETQYF.

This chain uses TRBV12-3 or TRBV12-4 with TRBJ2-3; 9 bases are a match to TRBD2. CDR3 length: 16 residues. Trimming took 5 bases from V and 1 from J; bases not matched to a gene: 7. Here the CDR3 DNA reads TGTGCCAGCAGTACCTGGACTAGCGTTGGCACAGATACGCAGTATTTT. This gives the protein CASSTWTSVGTDTQYF.

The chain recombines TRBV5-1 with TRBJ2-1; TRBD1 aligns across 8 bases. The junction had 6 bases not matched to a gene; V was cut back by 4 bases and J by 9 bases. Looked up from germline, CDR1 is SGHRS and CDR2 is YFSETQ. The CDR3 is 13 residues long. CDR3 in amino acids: CASSKTGEGEQFF. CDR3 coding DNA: TGCGCCAGCAGCAAGACAGGGGAAGGTGAGCAGTTCTTC. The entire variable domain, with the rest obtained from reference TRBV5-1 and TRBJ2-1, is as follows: KAGVTQTPRYLIKTRGQQVTLSCSPISGHRSVSWYQQTPGQGLQFLFEYFSETQRNKGNFPGRFSGRQFSNSRSEMNVSTLELGDSALYLCASSKTGEGEQFFGPGTRLTVL.

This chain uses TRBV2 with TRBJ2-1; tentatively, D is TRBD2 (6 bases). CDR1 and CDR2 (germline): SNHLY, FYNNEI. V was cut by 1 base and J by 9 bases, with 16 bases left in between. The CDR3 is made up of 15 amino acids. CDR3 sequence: CASSEGTTPGSEQFF. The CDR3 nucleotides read TGTGCCAGCAGTGAAGGGACTACCCCGGGGAGTGAGCAGTTCTTC.

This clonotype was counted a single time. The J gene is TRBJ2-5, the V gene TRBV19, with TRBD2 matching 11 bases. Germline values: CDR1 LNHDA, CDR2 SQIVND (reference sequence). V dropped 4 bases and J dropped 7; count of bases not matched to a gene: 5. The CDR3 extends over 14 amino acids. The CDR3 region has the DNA TGTGCCAGTAGTACGACTAGCGGGACTGGGACCCAGTACTTC. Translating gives CASSTTSGTGTQYF.

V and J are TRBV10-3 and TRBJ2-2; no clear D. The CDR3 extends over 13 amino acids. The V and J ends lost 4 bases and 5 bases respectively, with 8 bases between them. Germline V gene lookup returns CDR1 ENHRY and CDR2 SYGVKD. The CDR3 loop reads CAISAVGTGELFF. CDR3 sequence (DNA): TGTGCCATCAGTGCGGTGGGGACCGGGGAGCTGTTTTTT.

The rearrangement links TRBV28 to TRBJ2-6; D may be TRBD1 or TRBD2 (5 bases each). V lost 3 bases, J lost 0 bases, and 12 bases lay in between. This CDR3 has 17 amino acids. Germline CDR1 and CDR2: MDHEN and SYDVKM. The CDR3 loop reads CASSLEPGGSGANVLTF. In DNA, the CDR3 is TGTGCCAGCAGTTTGGAGCCTGGGGGCTCTGGGGCCAACGTCCTGACTTTC.

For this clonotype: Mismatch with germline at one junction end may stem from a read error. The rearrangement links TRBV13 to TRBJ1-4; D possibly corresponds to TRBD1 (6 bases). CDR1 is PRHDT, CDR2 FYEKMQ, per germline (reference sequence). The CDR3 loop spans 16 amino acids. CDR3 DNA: TGTGCCACCAGCCTTGGAAGTTCAGGGGCCCGCGAAAAACTGTTTTTT. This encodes CATSLGSSGAREKLFF.

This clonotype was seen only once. The chain's CDR3 is CASSYRGTSTDTQYF. The CDR3 DNA is TGTGCCAGCAGTTACAGGGGGACTAGCACAGATACGCAGTATTTT. The chain employs TRBV6-8 and TRBJ2-3; D may correspond to TRBD1 or TRBD2 (6 bases each). The length of the CDR3 is 15 residues. Between the trimmed V and J ends, which lost 2 bases and 0 bases, there was a span of 9 bases. Per germline, CDR1 MNHGY and CDR2 SAAAGT.